This section outlines one TCR beta chain sequence together with its context. Its antigen is not known. These data originate in a study of T-cell reconstitution after alpha-beta-depleted transplantation in children. Study-wide results and limits: Certain patients had high TCRbeta diversity at day 60, and it came from recipient T cells and thymic progenitors that survived. It was newly produced T cells that mostly accounted for T-cell counts and diversity one year after transplant.

Unique molecular identifiers tagged the TCRbeta library. TCRdb reanalysed the PCR reads using MiXCR and keeps one entry per CDR3 protein. The sample contains about 610,000 distinct CDR3 sequences, 25% to 30% of which appear only once. CDR1 is SGHRS and CDR2 is YFSETQ in the germline V gene. The CDR3 runs to 18 residues. V lost 3 bases to trimming and J lost 5 bases; unmatched junction nucleotides: 8. This sequence originates from a boy under two years old with Wiskott-Aldrich syndrome, due to receive a stem cell transplant. Sequences were derived from PBMCs, sampled before TCRalphabeta/CD19-depleted stem cell transplant. The chain carries TRBV5-1 and TRBJ2-2; TRBD2 agrees at 15 bases. The CDR3 sequence is CASSYGLAGGPRTGELFF. For the CDR3, the DNA is TGCGCCAGCAGCTACGGACTAGCGGGAGGGCCGAGGACCGGGGAGCTGTTTTTT.